These 12 T cell receptor beta chains share one sample of origin, sequenced in a study of cytomegalovirus exposure and HLA in healthy donors. The PCR made use of 60 Vbeta and 13 Jbeta primers. Measured with immunoSEQ multiplex PCR; TCRdb has only the in-frame clones, and not every one. Of under 200,000 clones listed, approximately 75% were seen once; the top ten hold under 2%. Sequenced sample: PBMCs. The receptors here all came from a woman between 18 and 30 years old in good health and CMV-seronegative.

The genes are TRBV5-1 and TRBJ2-5; 9 nucleotides match TRBD2. The CDR3 loop spans 17 amino acids. Germline V gene lookup returns CDR1 SGHRS and CDR2 YFSETQ. V shed 0 bases and J 5 bases; nucleotides not matched to a gene: 11. CDR3 bases: TGCGCCAGCAGCTTGGGGTCTAGCGGGGCCCTTGGGGAGACCCAGTACTTC. This encodes CASSLGSSGALGETQYF.

Here the CDR3 DNA reads TGTGCCAGCAGCTGGCATCGACAGGCGCCTAATGAAAAACTGTTTTTT. Its translation: CASSWHRQAPNEKLFF. The rearrangement links TRBV7-6 to TRBJ1-4; TRBD1 might be the D (6 bases). CDR1 and CDR2 from the germline V gene are SGHVS and FNYEAQ. V shed 4 bases and J shed 3 bases, with 15 bases lying between them. The CDR3 sequence is 16 residues long.

The chain employs TRBV2 and TRBJ1-3; D might be TRBD1 (6 bases). V lost 4 bases and J 0 bases, leaving 13 bases between the germline ends. This CDR3 has 16 residues. Germline V gives CDR1 SNHLY, CDR2 FYNNEI. The CDR3 DNA reads as TGTGCCAGCAGTGCGGACAGCCTTACCTCTGGAAACACCATATATTTT. This encodes CASSADSLTSGNTIYF. The full variable domain, in which reference TRBV2 and TRBJ1-3 provide the parts outside the CDR3, is EPEVTQTPSHQVTQMGQEVILRCVPISNHLYFYWYRQILGQKVEFLVSFYNNEISEKSEIFDDQFSVERPDGSNFTLKIRSTKLEDSAMYFCASSADSLTSGNTIYFGEGSWLTVV.

V gene TRBV15 combines with J gene TRBJ2-1; 7 bases match TRBD2. V gave up 0 bases and J gave up 3 bases; unmatched junction bases: 11. The germline V gene encodes CDR1 LNHNV and CDR2 YYDKDF (reference sequence). This CDR3 is 18 amino acids long. CDR3 bases: TGTGCCACCAGCAGAGATTCGTTCGGGAGGTTAGGCTACAATGAGCAGTTCTTC. Translating gives CATSRDSFGRLGYNEQFF.

V gene TRBV7-9 combines with J gene TRBJ1-5; the D gene is possibly TRBD1 (6 bases). Looked up from germline, CDR1 is SEHNR and CDR2 is FQNEAQ (reference sequence). The CDR3 consists of 13 residues. Trimming took off 4 bases at V and 7 bases at J, with 11 bases between the two ends. The CDR3 protein is CASSSGENQPQHF. As DNA, the CDR3 is TGTGCCAGCAGCTCAGGGGAAAACCAGCCCCAGCATTTT.

The V call is TRBV18, the J call TRBJ1-5, with D unresolved. The germline V gene has CDR1 KGHSH and CDR2 LQKENI. V lost 11 bases and J lost 1, with 33 bases in between. The CDR3 is made up of 20 amino acids. The CDR3 coding sequence is TGTGCCGCAAGCCGGGTAGTAGGCAGCGGCAACCTGAAGAGCAATCAGCCCCAGCATTTT. Its translation is CAASRVVGSGNLKSNQPQHF.

This chain connects TRBV29-1 to TRBJ1-1; weak D call: TRBD1 (6 bases). CDR1 and CDR2 from the germline V gene are SQVTM and ANQGSEA. Trimming cost V 5 bases and J 1 base, with 14 bases left between them. The CDR3 is 14 amino acids. The CDR3: CSVQPGHSNTEAFF. CDR3 nucleotides: TGCAGCGTTCAACCGGGACACTCGAACACTGAAGCTTTCTTT.

This clone was seen a handful of times. This chain links TRBV6-6 with TRBJ2-7; D not certain. Germline V lookup: CDR1 MNHNY, CDR2 SVGAGI (reference sequence). CDR3 length equals 12 residues. V gave up 5 bases and J gave up 0 bases, with 5 bases separating them. The CDR3 region is CASSQNSYEQYF. The CDR3 DNA follows: TGTGCCAGCAGTCAAAACTCCTACGAGCAGTACTTC.

The chain joins TRBV19 to TRBJ1-1; maybe TRBD1 (5 bases). The germline gives CDR1 LNHDA, CDR2 SQIVND (reference sequence). Trimming stripped 4 bases from V and 1 base from J, with 10 bases between. The CDR3 covers 14 residues. As DNA, the CDR3 is TGTGCCAGTAGTACCACAGGAAAGAACACTGAAGCTTTCTTT. It specifies CASSTTGKNTEAFF.

This clone was observed a few times. This chain uses TRBV18 with TRBJ2-1; the match to TRBD2 covers 13 bases. This CDR3 region has 16 residues. Germline V lookup: CDR1 KGHSH, CDR2 LQKENI. J was trimmed by 4 bases and V by 4 bases; bases with no gene match: 4. CDR3 sequence reads: CASSRTSGGEYNEQFF. The CDR3 bases are TGTGCCAGCTCACGAACTAGCGGGGGGGAATACAATGAGCAGTTCTTC.

V gene TRBV6-4 combines with J gene TRBJ2-5; 10 nucleotides line up with TRBD2. Germline CDR1 reads MRHNA; CDR2 reads SNTAGT. V trimming: 3 bases; J trimming: 2 bases; junction bases outside the gene matches: 3. CDR3 length equals 15 residues. DNA of the CDR3: TGTGCCAGCAGTGAGGGGACTAGCGCGCAAGAGACCCAGTACTTC. Its translation is CASSEGTSAQETQYF.

The chain couples TRBV10-3 to TRBJ1-2; 8 nucleotides align to TRBD1. The trim removed 9 bases at V and 8 bases at J, leaving 14 bases unmatched. This CDR3 is 14 amino acids long. CDR1 is ENHRY and CDR2 is SYGVKD in the germline V gene. The DNA for the CDR3 is TGTGCCATACGCCCGGCGGACAGGGCCGGCGGCTACACCTTC. This encodes CAIRPADRAGGYTF.